This T cell receptor beta chain was documented in a study of OX40 agonist ivuxolimab in advanced cancers. Assay used: immunoSEQ multiplex PCR; TCRdb lists only in-frame clones, some missing. The repertoire holds 20,000 to 30,000 clones, about four fifths seen once, with 9.5% to 15% in the top ten. Per germline, CDR1 SEHNR and CDR2 FQNEAQ (reference sequence). V gave up 8 bases and J gave up 0 bases, with 17 bases separating them. This CDR3 is 17 amino acids long. The chain uses TRBV7-9 and TRBJ1-6; no clear D gene. The source material was CD4+ or CD8+ T cells sorted from blood, sampled in a trial of the OX40 agonist ivuxolimab. The sequence was obtained from an adult with an advanced solid tumor such as melanoma, head and neck, liver or kidney cancer. This CDR3 reads CASSLRAASSYNSPLHF. CDR3 coding DNA: TGTGCCAGCTCCCTGAGAGCCGCGAGCTCCTATAATTCACCCCTCCACTTT.